This T cell receptor (beta chain) was sequenced during a study of T cell repertoires in cytomegalovirus infection. Study as a whole: CMV infection together with matching HLA type was indicated by public TCR beta signatures.

Germline V gene data show CDR1 as MDHEN and CDR2 as SYDVKM. CDR3 length equals 15 residues. Trimming cost V 6 bases and J 4 bases, with 15 bases left between them. With respect to this clonotype: Its antigen remains unidentified.

Study results and caveats: Summed public TCR beta family frequency identified CMV carriers bearing the relevant HLA.

TCRdb analysed the reads with MiXCR anew, one entry per CDR3 protein. The repertoire has approximately 500,000 distinct CDR3 sequences, 11% of them found once; the top ten carry roughly 10%. The sample was PBMCs. The sequence was collected from a human donor in good health (CMV status not recorded). Some clones in this sample may be carry-over from other donors' samples. This chain links TRBV28 with TRBJ2-2; a weak D match, TRBD2 (7 bases). The CDR3 region is CASRLTGGPTGELFF. The CDR3 nucleotides are TGTGCCAGCAGGCTCACGGGGGGCCCCACCGGGGAGCTGTTTTTT. Full variable domain (missing parts from reference TRBV28 and TRBJ2-2): DVKVTQSSRYLVKRTGEKVFLECVQDMDHENMFWYRQDPGLGLRLIYFSYDVKMKEKGDIPEGYSVSREKKERFSLILESASTNQTSMYLCASRLTGGPTGELFFGEGSRLTVL.